The rows below give T cell receptor beta chains drawn from one sample of a study of cytomegalovirus exposure and HLA in healthy donors. The protocol was immunoSEQ multiplex PCR, while the TCRdb copy is restricted to in-frame clones and leaves out a portion. The sample holds 60,000 to 65,000 clones. Sequenced sample: PBMCs. The receptors derive from a man aged 30 to 45 in good health and CMV-seropositive. CDR3s include the opening cysteine and the closing phenylalanine or tryptophan. A D gene is named only where the DNA matches it firmly.

v_gene: TRBV5-1
j_gene: TRBJ1-4
d_gene: TRBD1
CDR3aa: CASSEAGQGEKKLFF
CDR3nt: TGCGCCAGCAGCGAGGCCGGACAGGGTGAAAAAAAACTGTTTTTT

v_gene: TRBV2
j_gene: TRBJ2-7
d_gene: .
CDR3aa: CAITVPSYEQYF
CDR3nt: TGTGCCATCACGGTCCCATCCTACGAGCAGTACTTC

v_gene: TRBV6-1
j_gene: TRBJ1-4
d_gene: .
CDR3aa: CASSELEFPQKLFF
CDR3nt: TGTGCCAGCAGTGAATTGGAGTTTCCCCAAAAACTGTTTTTT

v_gene: TRBV30
j_gene: TRBJ2-7
d_gene: TRBD2
CDR3aa: CAWSVLSRGGGEQYF
CDR3nt: TGTGCCTGGAGTGTACTCAGCCGGGGGGGCGGCGAGCAGTACTTC

v_gene: TRBV5-6
j_gene: TRBJ1-1
d_gene: TRBD1
CDR3aa: CASSLAGGQGEMNTEAFF
CDR3nt: TGTGCCAGCAGCTTGGCCGGGGGACAGGGCGAGATGAACACTGAAGCTTTCTTT

v_gene: TRBV6-5
j_gene: TRBJ2-3
d_gene: .
CDR3aa: CASSYSGGAVDTQYF
CDR3nt: TGTGCCAGCAGTTACTCAGGGGGGGCGGTCGATACGCAGTATTTT

v_gene: TRBV5-1
j_gene: TRBJ2-2
d_gene: TRBD1
CDR3aa: CASSVESDREVTGELFF
CDR3nt: TGCGCCAGCAGCGTGGAATCGGACAGGGAGGTAACCGGGGAGCTGTTTTTT

v_gene: TRBV18
j_gene: TRBJ2-3
d_gene: TRBD1
CDR3aa: CASSPLRQGQDTQYF
CDR3nt: TGTGCCAGCTCACCACTGCGACAGGGGCAAGATACGCAGTATTTT

v_gene: TRBV7-6
j_gene: TRBJ2-5
d_gene: TRBD1
CDR3aa: CASSLVGQGQETQYF
CDR3nt: TGTGCCAGCAGCTTAGTGGGACAGGGGCAAGAGACCCAGTACTTC

v_gene: TRBV29-1
j_gene: TRBJ2-3
d_gene: .
CDR3aa: CSTWGADTQYF
CDR3nt: TGCAGCACCTGGGGCGCAGATACGCAGTATTTT

v_gene: TRBV19
j_gene: TRBJ1-5
d_gene: .
CDR3aa: CASLQGWNQPQHF
CDR3nt: TGTGCCAGTTTACAGGGTTGGAATCAGCCCCAGCATTTT

v_gene: TRBV4-2
j_gene: TRBJ2-7
d_gene: TRBD2
CDR3aa: CASSQEIAGVGYEQYF
CDR3nt: TGTGCCAGCAGCCAAGAAATAGCGGGGGTTGGGTACGAGCAGTACTTC

v_gene: TRBV30
j_gene: TRBJ1-3
d_gene: .
CDR3aa: CAMDTRYSSGNTIYF
CDR3nt: TGTGCCATGGACACCCGATACTCCTCTGGAAACACCATATATTTT

v_gene: TRBV29-1
j_gene: TRBJ1-2
d_gene: .
CDR3aa: CSVEDRSGEGYGYTF
CDR3nt: TGCAGCGTTGAAGATCGGTCAGGGGAGGGGTATGGCTACACCTTC

v_gene: TRBV4-1
j_gene: TRBJ1-6
d_gene: .
CDR3aa: CASSDYPLRLDNSPLHF
CDR3nt: TGCGCCAGCAGCGATTATCCCCTCCGCCTAGATAATTCACCCCTCCACTTT

v_gene: TRBV11-2
j_gene: TRBJ1-2
d_gene: .
CDR3aa: CASRTGYDGYTF
CDR3nt: TGTGCCAGCAGAACAGGGTACGATGGCTACACCTTC

v_gene: TRBV6-1
j_gene: TRBJ1-6
d_gene: TRBD1
CDR3aa: CASSERQGKRSPLHF
CDR3nt: TGTGCCAGCAGTGAAAGACAGGGAAAGAGATCACCCCTCCACTTT

v_gene: TRBV12-5
j_gene: TRBJ2-7
d_gene: TRBD1
CDR3aa: CASAPKGQGVAYEQYF
CDR3nt: TGTGCTAGTGCCCCCAAGGGCCAGGGGGTCGCCTACGAGCAGTACTTC

v_gene: TRBV5-6
j_gene: TRBJ1-2
d_gene: .
CDR3aa: CASSWTPVEDGYTF
CDR3nt: TGTGCCAGCAGCTGGACACCAGTGGAAGATGGCTACACCTTC

v_gene: TRBV15
j_gene: TRBJ1-5
d_gene: .
CDR3aa: CATSRGANQPQHF
CDR3nt: TGTGCCACCAGCAGAGGCGCGAATCAGCCCCAGCATTTT

v_gene: TRBV6-1
j_gene: TRBJ1-6
d_gene: .
CDR3aa: CASSERGQSSPLHF
CDR3nt: TGTGCCAGCAGTGAGAGGGGACAAAGTTCACCCCTCCACTTT

v_gene: TRBV30
j_gene: TRBJ2-7
d_gene: .
CDR3aa: CAWWDTYSYEQYF
CDR3nt: TGTGCCTGGTGGGACACGTACTCCTACGAGCAGTACTTC

v_gene: TRBV18
j_gene: TRBJ1-5
d_gene: TRBD1
CDR3aa: CASSLGQGNQPQHF
CDR3nt: TGTGCCAGCTCACTCGGACAGGGTAATCAGCCCCAGCATTTT

v_gene: TRBV18
j_gene: TRBJ2-7
d_gene: .
CDR3aa: CASSPQAGDEQYF
CDR3nt: TGTGCCAGCTCACCACAAGCAGGGGACGAGCAGTACTTC

v_gene: TRBV5-1
j_gene: TRBJ2-7
d_gene: TRBD1
CDR3aa: CASSLAPYPGQGYEQYF
CDR3nt: TGCGCCAGCAGCTTGGCTCCGTACCCGGGACAGGGCTACGAGCAGTACTTC

v_gene: TRBV30
j_gene: TRBJ2-5
d_gene: TRBD1
CDR3aa: CAWSGQGAETQYF
CDR3nt: TGTGCCTGGAGTGGACAGGGGGCTGAGACCCAGTACTTC

v_gene: TRBV30
j_gene: TRBJ2-7
d_gene: .
CDR3aa: CAHGQAYEQYF
CDR3nt: TGTGCCCATGGGCAGGCCTACGAGCAGTACTTC

v_gene: TRBV5-6
j_gene: TRBJ1-1
d_gene: .
CDR3aa: CASGPIIGAPNTEAFF
CDR3nt: TGTGCCAGTGGGCCAATTATTGGGGCACCAAACACTGAAGCTTTCTTT

v_gene: TRBV6-5
j_gene: TRBJ1-3
d_gene: .
CDR3aa: CAGALERCENTIYF
CDR3nt: TGTGCCGGGGCGCTTGAGCGCTGTGAAAACACCATATATTTT

v_gene: TRBV13
j_gene: TRBJ1-4
d_gene: .
CDR3aa: CASSLGGEGEKLFF
CDR3nt: TGTGCCAGCAGCTTAGGAGGGGAGGGTGAAAAACTGTTTTTT

v_gene: TRBV29-1
j_gene: TRBJ2-7
d_gene: .
CDR3aa: CSVERDRGYEQYF
CDR3nt: TGCAGCGTTGAACGGGATAGAGGCTACGAGCAGTACTTC

v_gene: TRBV19
j_gene: TRBJ2-5
d_gene: TRBD1
CDR3aa: CASSPETGDETQYF
CDR3nt: TGTGCCAGTAGCCCTGAGACAGGGGACGAGACCCAGTACTTC

v_gene: TRBV19
j_gene: TRBJ2-7
d_gene: TRBD1
CDR3aa: CASSVPGTDYEQYF
CDR3nt: TGTGCCAGTAGTGTTCCCGGGACAGACTACGAGCAGTACTTC

v_gene: TRBV15
j_gene: TRBJ1-2
d_gene: .
CDR3aa: CATRRGGVGGSNYGYTF
CDR3nt: TGTGCCACCAGGAGGGGGGGGGTTGGGGGATCCAACTATGGCTACACCTTC

v_gene: TRBV5-6
j_gene: TRBJ2-2
d_gene: .
CDR3aa: CASSYPTGELFF
CDR3nt: TGTGCCAGCAGCTATCCGACCGGGGAGCTGTTTTTT

v_gene: TRBV6-1
j_gene: TRBJ1-1
d_gene: .
CDR3aa: CASSPRENTEAFF
CDR3nt: TGTGCCAGCAGTCCGAGGGAGAACACTGAAGCTTTCTTT

v_gene: TRBV9
j_gene: TRBJ1-2
d_gene: .
CDR3aa: CASMGGSGYTF
CDR3nt: TGTGCCAGCATGGGGGGGTCTGGCTACACCTTC

v_gene: TRBV5-1
j_gene: TRBJ2-7
d_gene: .
CDR3aa: CASSLKGVRSYEQYF
CDR3nt: TGCGCCAGCAGCTTGAAAGGGGTACGTTCCTACGAGCAGTACTTC

v_gene: TRBV18
j_gene: TRBJ1-3
d_gene: TRBD1
CDR3aa: CASSPPSGTESGNTIYF
CDR3nt: TGTGCCAGCTCACCACCATCCGGGACAGAGTCTGGAAACACCATATATTTT

v_gene: TRBV11-2
j_gene: TRBJ1-3
d_gene: TRBD1
CDR3aa: CASSLDFKGTGPGNTIYF
CDR3nt: TGTGCCAGCAGCTTAGATTTTAAGGGGACAGGGCCTGGAAACACCATATATTTT

v_gene: TRBV5-1
j_gene: TRBJ1-2
d_gene: TRBD1
CDR3aa: CASSPRQGDGYTF
CDR3nt: TGCGCCAGCAGCCCGAGACAGGGCGATGGCTACACCTTC

v_gene: TRBV7-9
j_gene: TRBJ2-7
d_gene: .
CDR3aa: CASSPRDNSYEQYF
CDR3nt: TGTGCCAGCAGCCCTCGGGACAACTCCTACGAGCAGTACTTC

v_gene: TRBV5-1
j_gene: TRBJ2-3
d_gene: .
CDR3aa: CASSKAIGGDNTDKQYF
CDR3nt: TGCGCCAGCAGCAAAGCCATCGGGGGAGATAACACAGATAAGCAGTATTTT

v_gene: TRBV7-2
j_gene: TRBJ1-5
d_gene: .
CDR3aa: CASSLDGEGNQPQHF
CDR3nt: TGTGCCAGCAGCTTAGATGGGGAGGGCAATCAGCCCCAGCATTTT

v_gene: TRBV7-9
j_gene: TRBJ1-1
d_gene: .
CDR3aa: CASSSTGNTEAFF
CDR3nt: TGTGCCAGCAGCTCCACAGGGAACACTGAAGCTTTCTTT

v_gene: TRBV7-9
j_gene: TRBJ1-2
d_gene: .
CDR3aa: CASSLAGTHGYTF
CDR3nt: TGTGCCAGCAGCTTAGCGGGGACTCATGGCTACACCTTC

v_gene: TRBV30
j_gene: TRBJ2-3
d_gene: .
CDR3aa: CAWLGSGVTRVGDTQYF
CDR3nt: TGTGCCTGGCTCGGGTCGGGGGTTACACGCGTTGGAGATACGCAGTATTTT

v_gene: TRBV7-6
j_gene: TRBJ2-3
d_gene: TRBD2
CDR3aa: CASTAGEEGPSDTQYF
CDR3nt: TGTGCCAGCACGGCGGGGGAGGAGGGGCCATCAGATACGCAGTATTTT

v_gene: TRBV30
j_gene: TRBJ2-7
d_gene: .
CDR3aa: CAWNLGETGIYEQYF
CDR3nt: TGTGCCTGGAACCTCGGTGAAACAGGGATCTACGAGCAGTACTTC